The T cell receptor beta chain described here comes from a study of PD-1 blockade in classical Hodgkin lymphoma. Study observations and caveats: Exclusion covered patients beginning nivolumab under 1 year post-ASCT. Complete responders entered with baseline diversity on par with newly diagnosed patients, the results showed. Factors driving the repertoire differences, possibly disease activity or prior therapy, remain undefined.

Brentuximab vedotin exposure varied, and every patient relapsed after autologous stem cell transplantation. Clones were read by immunoSEQ multiplex PCR, and TCRdb kept only the in-frame ones, dropping some. The sample carries about 90,000 clones, 89% recorded once. Comment on this clone: Its antigen is unknown.

The receptor comes from a human donor with classical Hodgkin lymphoma. The sample in question was peripheral blood mononuclear cells (PBMCs), obtained before the second cycle of nivolumab.

The CDR3 nucleotides read TGTGCCAGCAGCTTATCAGGGGGGCGGACAGATACGCAGTATTTT. Translation gives CASSLSGGRTDTQYF. This sequence joins TRBV7-3 and TRBJ2-3, with TRBD1 as a possible D gene (7 bases). The CDR3 extends over 15 amino acids. Germline values: CDR1 SGHTA, CDR2 FQGTGA. The V gene lost 2 bases and the J gene lost 3 bases, with 12 bases spanning the gap.